This TCR beta chain was sequenced for a study of T-cell memory formation after mild COVID-19. One entry per CDR3 protein results from TCRdb running MiXCR on the 5' RACE reads. Among around 100,000 distinct CDR3 sequences listed, around a fifth were seen once. Germline CDR1 is SGHRS and CDR2 is YFSETQ. V dropped 4 bases and J dropped 4 bases, with 14 bases sitting between them. The CDR3 has 14 residues. Sequencing was done on a sample of PBMCs or a T cell subset sorted from them (not recorded which). The source is a man aged 18 to 30 who had mild COVID-19 (a few samples of this study predate the infection). Cell type and time point are not known. The chain joins TRBV5-1 to TRBJ1-1; D gene uncertain. CDR3 DNA sequence: TGCGCCAGCAGCGCTTACCGGTTGGGCACTGAAGCTTTCTTT. Translation: CASSAYRLGTEAFF.